Listed below are T cell receptor beta chains from one sample, sequenced in a study of tumor-infiltrating lymphocytes in primary liver carcinoma. Each CDR3 protein is one row after TCRdb ran MiXCR on the multiplex PCR reads. The data contain some 200,000 distinct CDR3 sequences, 65% of them singletons. Sequenced: peripheral blood. These receptors all come from a woman aged 55-69 years with primary liver carcinoma and hepatitis B virus infection. The CDR3 runs from the conserved cysteine through the conserved F or W. Fields, in order: clone size, J gene, V gene, D gene, CDR3 protein, CDR3 DNA. D genes are given only for firm matches. Clone sizes are given selectively: once, few, many, or a class where the clone is expanded.

>NA|TRBJ2-7|TRBV7-8|NA
CGSNDKSSYEQYF
TGTGGCAGCAACGACAAAAGCTCCTACGAGCAGTACTTC
>NA|TRBJ1-2|TRBV14|NA
CASSQSGYGYTF
TGTGCCAGCAGCCAGTCGGGCTATGGCTACACCTTC
>NA|TRBJ2-4|TRBV11-2|NA
CASTRLTGWNIQYF
TGTGCCAGCACCCGACTAACGGGATGGAACATTCAGTACTTC
>NA|TRBJ2-1|TRBV11-1|TRBD1
CTSSYDRAWEQLF
TGTACCAGCAGCTACGACAGGGCGTGGGAGCAGCTCTTC
>NA|TRBJ1-2|TRBV19|NA
CASSPREGGGYTF
TGTGCCAGTAGTCCCCGAGAGGGGGGTGGCTACACCTTC
>many|TRBJ2-5|TRBV11-3|NA
CASSEGDTFQETQYF
TGTGCCAGCAGCGAGGGGGACACCTTTCAAGAGACCCAGTACTTC
>many|TRBJ1-1|TRBV5-8|NA
CASSTRQTNTEAFF
TGTGCCAGCAGCACACGACAGACTAACACTGAAGCTTTCTTT
>once|TRBJ1-5|TRBV19|NA
CASTPNGGSSNQPQHF
TGTGCCAGTACCCCTAACGGGGGGTCTAGCAATCAGCCCCAGCATTTT
>NA|TRBJ2-2|TRBV29-1|NA
CSVTPGQPNTGELFF
TGCAGCGTTACTCCGGGGCAGCCGAACACCGGGGAGCTGTTTTTT
>NA|TRBJ2-2|TRBV11-3|NA
CASGLVSGELFF
TGTGCCAGCGGCTTAGTGTCCGGGGAGCTGTTTTTT
>NA|TRBJ1-6|TRBV14|TRBD1
CASNQYGQGNSPLHF
TGTGCCAGCAACCAATACGGACAGGGTAATTCACCTCTCCACTTT
>NA|TRBJ1-6|TRBV6-1|NA
CASYEEGFGGTLHF
TGTGCCAGCTATGAAGAAGGGTTCGGAGGAACCCTCCACTTT
>many|TRBJ2-7|TRBV4-1|NA
CASSQVGGPANTYEQYF
TGCGCCAGCAGCCAAGTAGGGGGTCCAGCTAACACCTACGAGCAGTACTTC
>few|TRBJ2-7|TRBV28|NA
CASRKQGIHEQYF
TGTGCCAGCAGGAAACAGGGAATCCACGAGCAGTACTTC
>many|TRBJ1-5|TRBV6-2/TRBV6-3|NA
CASSYGAGNQPQHF
TGTGCCAGCAGTTACGGGGCAGGGAATCAGCCCCAGCATTTT
>once|TRBJ2-2|TRBV28|TRBD1
CASGLRRGRRTDMNTGELFF
TGTGCCAGCGGTTTAAGAAGGGGGCGGCGGACGGACATGAACACCGGGGAGCTGTTTTTT
>NA|TRBJ2-7|TRBV4-1|TRBD2
CASSQESSGSYEQYF
TGCGCCAGTAGCCAAGAGTCTAGCGGGAGTTACGAGCAGTACTTC
>few|TRBJ2-5|TRBV12-3/TRBV12-4|NA
CASTLGRETQYF
TGTGCCAGCACTTTGGGGCGAGAGACCCAGTACTTC
>few|TRBJ2-1|TRBV11-2|TRBD2
CASSPERERYNEQFF
TGTGCCAGCAGCCCCGAGCGGGAGAGGTACAATGAGCAGTTCTTC
>NA|TRBJ2-7|TRBV29-1|TRBD2
CSVYQGLAGVFYEQYF
TGCAGCGTGTACCAGGGACTAGCGGGAGTGTTTTACGAGCAGTACTTC
>NA|TRBJ2-2|TRBV11-2|NA
CTSSRPRGATGELFF
TGTACCAGCAGCCGACCTAGGGGTGCTACCGGGGAGCTGTTTTTT
>NA|TRBJ1-1|TRBV7-9|TRBD1
CASSIQPQGKNTGAFF
TGTGCCAGCAGCATCCAGCCACAGGGGAAGAACACTGGAGCTTTCTTT
>NA|TRBJ1-1|TRBV11-2|NA
CASSAAGTRNTVAFF
TGTGCCAGTAGCGCAGCAGGGACCAGAAACACTGTAGCTTTCTTT
>many|TRBJ1-4|TRBV5-5|NA
CASSGRATNEKLFF
TGTGCCAGCAGCGGTCGTGCAACTAATGAAAAACTGTTTTTT
>NA|TRBJ2-7|TRBV29-1|TRBD1
CNVWQPGTDSSYEQYF
TGCAACGTTTGGCAACCTGGGACAGACAGCTCCTACGAGCAGTACTTC
>medium-sized|TRBJ2-6|TRBV11-1|TRBD1
CASSSFPGGSSSGANVLTF
TGTGCCAGCAGCTCATTTCCAGGGGGTAGTAGCTCTGGGGCCAACGTCCTGACTTTC
>many|TRBJ2-2|TRBV7-3|NA
CASSLIAAAGKGELFF
TGTGCCAGCAGCTTAATTGCCGCGGCGGGGAAAGGGGAGCTGTTTTTT
>NA|TRBJ2-1|TRBV11-1|NA
CASSLWGESSYNEQLF
TGTGCCAGCAGCCTATGGGGAGAGAGCTCCTACAATGAGCAGCTCTTC
>few|TRBJ2-5|TRBV7-9|TRBD2
CASSLSPGLAGVGETQYF
TGTGCCAGCAGCTTAAGCCCGGGACTAGCGGGAGTGGGGGAGACCCAGTACTTC